Each of the 22 T cell receptor beta chains below was sequenced from the same sample in a study of OX40 agonist ivuxolimab in advanced cancers. Using immunoSEQ multiplex PCR, the repertoire was profiled, and TCRdb retains in-frame clones only, with some absent. The table lists 22,000 or so clones, 70% to 90% of them singletons. Specimen: CD4+ or CD8+ T cells sorted from blood, collected in a trial of the OX40 agonist ivuxolimab. All receptors come from an adult with an advanced solid tumor such as melanoma, head and neck, liver or kidney cancer.

The chain couples TRBV4-2 to TRBJ1-1; D uncertain. Germline loops: CDR1 LGHNA, CDR2 YNFKEQ. The CDR3 runs 14 residues. Trimming took off 0 bases at V and 4 bases at J, with 9 bases between the two ends. The CDR3 loop is CASSQDTAVTEAFF. The CDR3 region has the DNA TGTGCCAGCAGCCAAGACACAGCTGTCACTGAAGCTTTCTTT.

The rearrangement joins TRBV7-6 to TRBJ2-7; maybe TRBD2 (6 bases). V gave up 5 bases and J gave up 2 bases, with 19 bases separating them. The CDR3 runs 16 residues. Germline CDR1 SGHVS, CDR2 FNYEAQ. The CDR3 here is CASSPTMRRDPYEQYF. CDR3 DNA sequence: TGTGCCAGCAGCCCTACTATGCGGCGGGACCCCTACGAGCAGTACTTC.

The chain links TRBV27 to TRBJ2-7, with D perhaps matching TRBD1 (7 bases). CDR1 MNHEY and CDR2 SMNVEV come from the germline V gene (reference sequence). Trimming pared 2 bases from V and 6 bases from J, leaving 17 bases between. This CDR3 region has 15 residues. The CDR3 coding sequence is TGTGCCAGCAGTTTAAGGAGGGGGCGCTTTTCCGAGCAGTACTTC. This translates into CASSLRRGRFSEQYF.

The J gene is TRBJ2-1, the V gene TRBV19; D remains unclear. The CDR3 has 15 amino acids. Trimming took 3 bases from V and 5 from J, leaving 14 bases between them. CDR1 is LNHDA, CDR2 SQIVND, per germline (reference sequence). CDR3 loop: CASSIMALTHNEQFF. The CDR3 nucleotides read TGTGCCAGTAGTATTATGGCCTTGACCCACAATGAGCAGTTCTTC.

This chain links TRBV10-3 with TRBJ2-7; either TRBD1 or TRBD2 may fit D (6 bases each). Germline V CDR1 and CDR2: ENHRY, SYGVKD. V was clipped by 3 bases and J by 4 bases, with 16 bases between them. The CDR3 consists of 15 residues. The CDR3 DNA reads TGTGCCATCAGTGACTGGGGGGCGGGCGGATACGAGCAGTACTTC. This sequence encodes CAISDWGAGGYEQYF.

The chain employs TRBV13 and TRBJ2-7; tentative D call: TRBD1 (5 bases). Trimming cost V 5 bases and J 3 bases, with 11 bases left between them. The CDR3 loop spans 13 amino acids. From germline, CDR1 is PRHDT and CDR2 FYEKMQ (reference sequence). The CDR3 DNA is TGTGCCAGCAGCACCATACAGGACTACGAGCAGTACTTC. Residues: CASSTIQDYEQYF.

The chain recombines TRBV7-3 with TRBJ2-2; TRBD2 agrees at 7 bases. CDR3 length equals 18 residues. The V gene's germline CDR1 is SGHTA and CDR2 FQGTGA. Trimming at V came to 5 bases and at J to 0 bases, leaving 12 bases not matched to a gene. The CDR3 DNA is TGTGCCAGCAGCCGCGCCGGTTCGGGGGGATCGAACACCGGGGAGCTGTTTTTT. It encodes CASSRAGSGGSNTGELFF.

V and J are TRBV7-3 and TRBJ2-2; 10 nucleotides line up with TRBD1. The CDR3 consists of 14 residues. Germline-derived CDR1 and CDR2 are SGHTA and FQGTGA. V dropped 7 bases and J dropped 6; count of bases not matched to a gene: 5. CDR3 sequence reads: CASTWDRGAGELFF. The DNA of the CDR3 is TGTGCCAGCACCTGGGACAGGGGAGCCGGGGAGCTGTTTTTT.

This sequence joins TRBV5-6 and TRBJ2-3; perhaps TRBD2 as D (5 bases). From germline, CDR1 is SGHDT and CDR2 YYEEEE. The CDR3 covers 14 residues. V was pared by 0 bases and J by 6 bases, with 11 bases between. CDR3 loop: CASSLGLALDTQYF. The CDR3 DNA follows: TGTGCCAGCAGCTTGGGGCTAGCCCTCGATACGCAGTATTTT.

The sample holds one count of this clone. The chain joins TRBV7-9 to TRBJ2-3; TRBD2 is a possible D gene (5 bases). The V end lost 5 bases, the J end lost 3 bases, and 18 bases lay between the germline ends. Germline-derived CDR1 and CDR2 are SEHNR and FQNEAQ (reference sequence). The CDR3 contains 16 residues. The CDR3 nucleotides are TGTGCCAGCAGCAACGGACCAAGCGGCGTGACAGATACGCAGTATTTT. Translated, it gives CASSNGPSGVTDTQYF.

This clone was found once. The chain combines TRBV10-1 with TRBJ2-3; D might be TRBD2 (6 bases). The length of the CDR3 is 16 residues. The V end was cut by 5 bases, the J end by 2 bases, with 17 bases between. The germline gives CDR1 WNHNN, CDR2 SYGVQD (reference sequence). CDR3 residues: CASSRERPKLTDTQYF. CDR3 DNA sequence: TGCGCCAGCAGTCGGGAGAGACCCAAGCTCACAGATACGCAGTATTTT.

This chain links TRBV28 with TRBJ2-1; D uncertain. Per germline, CDR1 MDHEN and CDR2 SYDVKM. This CDR3 has 14 residues. V was pared by 2 bases and J by 3 bases, with 8 bases between. CDR3 sequence: CASSLEFDYNEQFF. The CDR3 DNA sequence: TGTGCCAGCAGTTTAGAGTTCGACTACAATGAGCAGTTCTTC.

The chain recombines TRBV11-2 with TRBJ1-2; 8 positions agree with TRBD1. With 5 bases clipped from V and 4 bases from J, the junction kept 6 bases outside the gene matches. CDR3 length equals 14 residues. The germline V gene encodes CDR1 SGHAT and CDR2 FQNNGV. As DNA, the CDR3 is TGTGCCAGCAGCCCGGACAGGGTCATCTATGGCTACACCTTC. This translates into CASSPDRVIYGYTF.

The V gene is TRBV9, the J gene TRBJ2-1, with a possible D match to TRBD1 (6 bases). The germline V gene has CDR1 SGDLS and CDR2 YYNGEE. CDR3 length equals 15 residues. The V end lost 4 bases, the J end lost 7 bases, and 18 bases lay between the germline ends. DNA of the CDR3: TGTGCCAGCAGCTATCACAGGGCCACAGGGAATGAGCAGTTCTTC. As protein: CASSYHRATGNEQFF.

The rearrangement uses TRBV7-8 and TRBJ2-7, with 7 bases fitting TRBD2. Germline V gives CDR1 SGHVS, CDR2 FQNEAQ. V shed 3 bases, J shed 4 bases, and the junction held 3 bases outside the gene matches. CDR3 size: 13 residues. The CDR3 bases are TGTGCCAGCAGCTTTCGGGGGGTGTACGAGCAGTACTTC. This gives the protein CASSFRGVYEQYF.

The chain carries TRBV2 and TRBJ2-3, with 9 nucleotides matching TRBD2. This CDR3 contains 19 residues. V gave up 3 bases and J gave up 1 base; unmatched junction bases: 14. Germline V lookup: CDR1 SNHLY, CDR2 FYNNEI. The CDR3 DNA is TGTGCCAGCAGTGAGATAGGGATAATGGCGGGAGGGGGCACAGATACGCAGTATTTT. It specifies CASSEIGIMAGGGTDTQYF.

V gene TRBV9 combines with J gene TRBJ2-5; 9 nucleotides match TRBD1. TRBJ2-7 explains the end of the DNA better; the J call may be wrong. The CDR3 runs to 14 residues. CDR1 is SGDLS, CDR2 YYNGEE, per germline. This chain's CDR3 is CASSVFGTGSEQYF. The CDR3 DNA sequence: TGTGCCAGCAGCGTTTTCGGGACAGGGTCCGAGCAGTACTTC.

The rearrangement joins TRBV7-6 to TRBJ1-1; D gene ambiguous. V lost 0 bases and J lost 4, with 12 bases in between. Germline V gives CDR1 SGHVS, CDR2 FNYEAQ. The CDR3 sequence is 15 residues long. The CDR3 loop reads CASSLAAGGVTEAFF. The CDR3 region has the DNA TGTGCCAGCAGCTTAGCCGCGGGTGGGGTCACTGAAGCTTTCTTT. The full variable domain, its missing parts supplied by reference TRBV7-6 and TRBJ1-1, is GAGVSQSPRYKVTKRGQDVALRCDPISGHVSLYWYRQALGQGPEFLTYFNYEAQQDKSGLPNDRFSAERPEGSISTLTIQRTEQRDSAMYRCASSLAAGGVTEAFFGQGTRLTVV.

The rearrangement uses TRBV6-5 and TRBJ2-1; no definite D call. Deletions cut 0 bases from V and 6 bases from J, with 6 bases between. CDR1 is MNHEY and CDR2 is SVGAGI in the germline V gene. The CDR3 has 13 residues. The CDR3 DNA reads TGTGCCAGCAGTTACTCCAATCCCAATGAGCAGTTCTTC. Protein: CASSYSNPNEQFF.

V is TRBV2 and J is TRBJ2-3, with D perhaps matching TRBD1 or TRBD2 (5 bases each). Germline CDR1 and CDR2: SNHLY and FYNNEI. V shed 6 bases and J shed 5 bases, with 24 bases lying between them. The CDR3 is 17 residues long. The chain's CDR3 is CASRRYPYGGAVDTQYF. The CDR3 DNA sequence: TGTGCCAGCAGACGGTACCCCTATGGGGGAGCGGTAGATACGCAGTATTTT.

The chain has TRBV5-1 and TRBJ2-5; 15 bases agree with TRBD2. J lost 5 bases, V lost 4 bases, and 9 bases had no gene match. The CDR3 length is 17 residues. CDR1 is SGHRS and CDR2 is YFSETQ in the germline V gene. The DNA of the CDR3 is TGCGCCAGCAGCCCGCGGACTAGCGGGAGGGCCGAGGAGACCCAGTACTTC. Its protein is CASSPRTSGRAEETQYF.

The chain joins TRBV2 to TRBJ2-7; TRBD2 matches 15 bases. The CDR3 totals 15 residues. Germline lookup yields CDR1 SNHLY and CDR2 FYNNEI. The V segment lost 7 bases and the J segment 4 bases; nucleotides outside the gene matches: 5. The CDR3 sequence is CASTGLAGGPYEQYF. DNA for the CDR3: TGTGCCAGCACCGGACTAGCGGGAGGGCCGTACGAGCAGTACTTC.